One and the same sample provided the 27 T cell receptor beta chains below, sequenced in a study of blood T cells in healthy people across ages. A J-beta primer mix and a sample-barcoded 5' primer were used in a second PCR of about 7 to 12 cycles. From the 5' RACE reads, TCRdb called clonotypes with MiXCR, one entry per CDR3 protein. The data contain roughly 550,000 distinct CDR3 sequences, around 24% of them singletons. These data were likewise used in another study, on T cells of mothers and their children.

Sequenced material: blood. The receptor set was obtained from a boy younger than 18 in good health.

In this sample, this clonotype turned up a few times. The chain uses TRBV6-1 and TRBJ2-3; possible D gene TRBD2, 6 bases. CDR1 and CDR2 (germline): MNHNS, SASEGT. CDR3 length: 15 amino acids. Trimming removed 6 bases at V and 0 bases at J, with 13 bases between. CDR3 amino acids: CASRPPGLSTDTQYF. The CDR3 DNA is TGTGCCAGCAGGCCGCCGGGACTGAGCACAGATACGCAGTATTTT.

The chain has TRBV12-5 and TRBJ2-2; TRBD2 aligns across 16 bases. The CDR3 length is 18 residues. In germline, CDR1 is LGHNT, CDR2 FRNRAP. V was clipped by 6 bases and J by 2 bases; unmatched bases: 6. CDR3: CASGSGTSGGVNTGELFF. The CDR3, as DNA: TGTGCTAGTGGGTCCGGGACTAGCGGGGGGGTCAACACCGGGGAGCTGTTTTTT.

This clonotype has ten or more counts. The junction and the germline gene differ at one end; a read error may be behind it. This rearrangement joins TRBV6-1 to TRBJ2-5, with D hard to call. Germline V CDR1 and CDR2: MNHNS, SASEGT. This CDR3 has 8 residues. The CDR3 protein is CANHNRPF. The CDR3 DNA reads as TGTGCCAACCATAACCGACCCTTC.

The chain combines TRBV20-1 with TRBJ1-4; D is possibly TRBD1 (6 bases). V gave up 4 bases and J gave up 0 bases, with 15 bases separating them. The CDR3 totals 16 residues. CDR1 DFQATT and CDR2 SNEGSKA come from the germline V gene (reference sequence). The CDR3 bases are TGCAGTGCTATTTTTAAGGACAGTGCAACTAATGAAAAACTGTTTTTT. It encodes CSAIFKDSATNEKLFF.

The rearrangement uses TRBV7-3 and TRBJ2-3, with a weak D call TRBD2 (5 bases). This CDR3 has 16 amino acids. CDR1 is SGHTA, CDR2 FQGTGA, per germline. Trimming took 2 bases from V and 1 from J, leaving 13 bases between them. The CDR3 reads CASSLFPGLGTDTQYF. The CDR3 coding sequence is TGTGCCAGCAGCTTATTTCCGGGGTTGGGCACAGATACGCAGTATTTT.

This clonotype was seen a handful of times. V is TRBV7-2 and J is TRBJ2-7; TRBD1 or TRBD2 may be the D gene (5 bases each). Germline CDR1 is SGHTA and CDR2 is FQGNSA. V was shortened by 5 bases and J by 3 bases, with 23 bases between the two germline ends. CDR3 length equals 17 residues. Written as DNA, the CDR3 is TGTGCCAGCAGCCGCCCTCAGGGACCCTTAGGCCTCTACGAGCAGTACTTC. It encodes CASSRPQGPLGLYEQYF.

Only a few counts were recorded for this clonotype. The chain recombines TRBV28 with TRBJ1-2; D call uncertain. V was clipped by 5 bases and J by 5 bases, with 3 bases between them. The germline gives CDR1 MDHEN, CDR2 SYDVKM. The CDR3 loop spans 10 amino acids. CDR3 coding DNA: TGTGCCAGCAGTCGTTATGGCTACACCTTC. This sequence encodes CASSRYGYTF.

This chain uses TRBV4-1 with TRBJ2-1; D is unresolved. The CDR3 totals 17 residues. V lost 3 bases, J lost 0 bases, and 15 bases lay in between. Germline V gene sequence: CDR1 MGHRA, CDR2 YSYEKL. The CDR3 sequence: CASSHAPFLSSYNEQFF. The DNA for the CDR3 is TGCGCCAGCAGCCACGCACCATTCTTAAGCTCCTACAATGAGCAGTTCTTC.

This chain connects TRBV6-1 to TRBJ1-2, with D perhaps matching TRBD1 (5 bases). This CDR3 spans 12 amino acids. Germline V CDR1 and CDR2: MNHNS, SASEGT. With 2 bases removed from V and 9 bases from J, the gap between germline ends came to 10 bases. The DNA for the CDR3 is TGTGCCAGCAGTGAAACTGGGGCGCGCTACACCTTC. This sequence encodes CASSETGARYTF.

This clonotype has more than one count but fewer than ten. V gene TRBV21-1 combines with J gene TRBJ2-1; the tabulated D call, TRBD2, remains unverified against the DNA. The J call could be wrong; TRBJ2-7 is a better fit for the DNA end. TRBV21-1 is an annotated pseudogene. The CDR3 sequence is 14 residues long. The CDR3 coding sequence is TGTGCCAGCAGCAAAGTTCAGGGTCCCTACGAGCAGTACTTC. This translates into CASSKVQGPYEQYF.

This clonotype has more than one count but fewer than ten. This chain connects TRBV7-2 to TRBJ2-7; D not certain. The CDR3 consists of 13 residues. The V end lost 2 bases, the J end lost 6 bases, and 11 bases lay between the germline ends. Germline CDR1 is SGHTA and CDR2 is FQGNSA. The CDR3 is CASSLQHGVEQYF. DNA of the CDR3: TGTGCCAGCAGCTTACAGCATGGAGTCGAGCAGTACTTC.

The rearrangement joins TRBV4-2 to TRBJ2-5, with D perhaps TRBD1 or TRBD2 (5 bases each). The J call may be faulty, since TRBJ2-1 better matches the DNA end. This CDR3 has 13 residues. Germline lookup yields CDR1 LGHNA and CDR2 YNFKEQ. This CDR3 reads CASSQGGGNEQFF. CDR3 bases: TGTGCCAGCAGCCAAGGTGGGGGCAATGAGCAGTTCTTC.

In this sample, this clonotype turned up a few times. This chain joins TRBV28 and TRBJ2-4; D ambiguous. V was trimmed by 4 bases and J by 1 base, leaving 5 bases between them. Germline CDR1 is MDHEN and CDR2 is SYDVKM. The CDR3 is 13 residues long. This chain's CDR3 is CASSSPAKNIQYF. The CDR3 nucleotides read TGTGCCAGCAGTTCCCCGGCCAAAAACATTCAGTACTTC.

DNA for the CDR3: TGTGCCAGCAGCCCTCAGGGCGAGATAGGCAATCAGCCCCAGCATTTT. This gives the protein CASSPQGEIGNQPQHF. This chain connects TRBV7-6 to TRBJ1-5, with D possibly being TRBD1 (5 bases). This CDR3 is 16 amino acids long. The V gene's germline CDR1 is SGHVS and CDR2 FNYEAQ. The ends were cut back, 5 bases at V and 2 bases at J, with 16 bases in the middle.

The V gene is TRBV4-2, the J gene TRBJ2-3; 9 bases are a match to TRBD2. The germline gives CDR1 LGHNA, CDR2 YNFKEQ. Losses at the gene ends were 3 bases for V and 2 bases for J; bases not matched to a gene: 12. CDR3 size: 18 residues. CDR3 in amino acids: CASSQGGLAGLHTDTQYF. Written as DNA, the CDR3 is TGTGCCAGCAGCCAGGGGGGGCTAGCGGGGCTTCACACAGATACGCAGTATTTT.

V usage is TRBV6-2 or TRBV6-3 and J usage is TRBJ2-7; TRBD2 matches 9 bases. This CDR3 is built from 18 residues. The V and J ends lost 2 bases and 0 bases, in that order; junction bases with no gene match: 11. Germline loops: CDR1 MNHEY, CDR2 SVGEGT. The DNA for the CDR3 is TGTGCCAGCAGTTACCACCCGCCGTCTAGCGGGACCTCCTACGAGCAGTACTTC. This translates into CASSYHPPSSGTSYEQYF.

The chain combines TRBV2 with TRBJ2-5; unclear D gene. The DNA end favors TRBJ2-1, so the J call may be wrong. Germline V lookup: CDR1 SNHLY, CDR2 FYNNEI. This CDR3 has 13 amino acids. The CDR3, as DNA: TGTGCCAGCAAACCGGACCTTCGGGATGAGCAGTTCTTC. This sequence encodes CASKPDLRDEQFF.

This clonotype was recorded a few times. In DNA, the CDR3 is TGTGCCAGCAGTCATGAGAATCAGCCCCAGCATTTT. Encoded protein: CASSHENQPQHF. J is TRBJ1-5 and V is TRBV28, with unresolved D. The CDR3 extends over 12 amino acids. V was clipped by 5 bases and J by 4 bases, with 6 bases between them. From germline, CDR1 is MDHEN and CDR2 SYDVKM.

The chain is built from TRBV6-4 and TRBJ2-6; D is perhaps TRBD1 or TRBD2 (6 bases each). The germline CDR1 and CDR2 sequences are MRHNA and SNTAGT. The CDR3 runs 17 residues. With 2 bases removed from V and 0 bases from J, the gap between germline ends came to 11 bases. In DNA form, the CDR3 reads TGTGCCAGCAGTGACGGGGGCGGGACCTCTGGGGCCAACGTCCTGACTTTC. Protein product: CASSDGGGTSGANVLTF.

This clonotype has at least ten counts. This sequence joins TRBV5-1 and TRBJ2-5; 7 nucleotides match TRBD2. Germline assignment: CDR1 SGHRS and CDR2 YFSETQ. There are 15 residues in the CDR3. The V gene end was trimmed by 0 bases and the J gene end by 5 bases; junction bases not matched to a gene: 7. As DNA, the CDR3 is TGCGCCAGCAGCTTGGGGACGGGAGGTGGTGAGACCCAGTACTTC. Translated: CASSLGTGGGETQYF. The variable domain in full, completed from reference TRBV5-1 and TRBJ2-5, reads KAGVTQTPRYLIKTRGQQVTLSCSPISGHRSVSWYQQTPGQGLQFLFEYFSETQRNKGNFPGRFSGRQFSNSRSEMNVSTLELGDSALYLCASSLGTGGGETQYFGPGTRLLVL.

The chain has TRBV29-1 and TRBJ2-3; TRBD2 might be the D (5 bases). The CDR3 extends over 18 amino acids. CDR1 and CDR2 from the germline V gene are SQVTM and ANQGSEA. V was pared by 5 bases and J by 0 bases, with 24 bases between. The CDR3 bases are TGCAGCGTTCGCTGGTGGCTAGCCGCCGAATCTAGCACAGATACGCAGTATTTT. Translated: CSVRWWLAAESSTDTQYF.

The table lists this clonotype with a few counts. This chain links TRBV9 with TRBJ2-5, with 9 bases lining up with TRBD2. Matching the DNA end better, TRBJ2-1 makes the J call doubtful. The CDR3 is made up of 12 amino acids. Looked up from germline, CDR1 is SGDLS and CDR2 is YYNGEE. For the CDR3, the DNA is TGTGCCAGCACTAGCGGGATTAATGAGCAGTTCTTC. This sequence encodes CASTSGINEQFF.

This clonotype was recorded at least ten times. The chain links TRBV29-1 to TRBJ2-1, with D perhaps TRBD1 or TRBD2 (6 bases each). V lost 4 bases, J lost 9 bases, and 16 bases lay in between. The CDR3 has 13 amino acids. Germline lookup yields CDR1 SQVTM and CDR2 ANQGSEA. The CDR3 is CSVAKLGGLEQFF. The CDR3 nucleotides read TGCAGCGTTGCCAAGTTGGGGGGCCTTGAGCAGTTCTTC.

This clonotype turned up a few times. V usage is TRBV6-1 and J usage is TRBJ1-1, with 9 bases fitting TRBD1. There are 13 residues in the CDR3. Losses at the gene ends were 2 bases for V and 10 bases for J; bases not matched to a gene: 5. Germline CDR1 MNHNS, CDR2 SASEGT. CDR3 region: CASSEPDRGPAFF. The CDR3 DNA is TGTGCCAGCAGTGAACCGGACAGGGGACCAGCTTTCTTT.

The chain couples TRBV6-2 or TRBV6-3 to TRBJ2-1; possibly TRBD1 or TRBD2 for D (5 bases each). The DNA matches TRBJ2-7 better at its end, which makes the J call doubtful. This CDR3 region has 16 residues. The V gene's germline CDR1 is MNHEY and CDR2 SVGEGT. CDR3 DNA: TGTGCCAGCAGTTACTCATCGACAGACGGGGCCTACGAGCAGTACTTC. Translating gives CASSYSSTDGAYEQYF.

This clonotype came up many times. This sequence joins TRBV9 and TRBJ1-6; D call uncertain. There are 14 residues in the CDR3. Germline V CDR1 and CDR2: SGDLS, YYNGEE. Trimming removed 0 bases at V and 14 bases at J, with 15 bases between. CDR3 sequence: CASSVESNRRTLHF. The CDR3 DNA reads TGTGCCAGCAGCGTAGAGTCAAACCGCCGGACCCTCCACTTT. Variable domain in full (rest from reference TRBV9 and TRBJ1-6): DSGVTQTPKHLITATGQRVTLRCSPRSGDLSVYWYQQSLDQGLQFLIQYYNGEERAKGNILERFSAQQFPDLHSELNLSSLELGDSALYFCASSVESNRRTLHFGNGTRLTVT.

This clonotype was picked up a small number of times. V gene TRBV24-1 combines with J gene TRBJ2-3; 8 bases match TRBD1. V trimming: 2 bases; J trimming: 2 bases; junction bases outside the gene matches: 5. Germline loops: CDR1 KGHDR, CDR2 SFDVKD. This CDR3 is built from 16 residues. The CDR3 spells CATSDYRGIPTDTQYF. Here the CDR3 DNA reads TGTGCCACCAGTGATTACAGGGGGATACCCACAGATACGCAGTATTTT.